These 20 T cell receptor beta chains were sequenced from one sample in a study of OX40 agonist ivuxolimab in advanced cancers. Repertoires were generated with immunoSEQ multiplex PCR, while TCRdb's copy carries only in-frame clones and drops some. The sample holds about 60,000 clones; about 93% are singletons and the top ten take around 19%. The input for sequencing was CD4+ or CD8+ T cells sorted from blood, taken in a trial of the OX40 agonist ivuxolimab. These receptors all come from an adult with an advanced solid tumor such as melanoma, head and neck, liver or kidney cancer.

V is TRBV6-5 and J is TRBJ2-7, with 9 bases lining up with TRBD1. CDR3 length: 15 amino acids. In germline, CDR1 is MNHEY, CDR2 SVGAGI. V was clipped by 6 bases and J by 0 bases; unmatched bases: 6. The CDR3 DNA is TGTGCCAGCAGCCCCCCGGGACAGGGCTCCTACGAGCAGTACTTC. Its translation: CASSPPGQGSYEQYF.

The chain employs TRBV18 and TRBJ2-5; TRBD2 might be the D (5 bases). This CDR3 is 13 amino acids long. Germline CDR1 and CDR2: KGHSH and LQKENI. V dropped 2 bases and J dropped 5 bases, with 9 bases sitting between them. This chain's CDR3 is CASSPKGLETQYF. The CDR3 DNA is TGTGCCAGCTCACCAAAAGGACTCGAGACCCAGTACTTC.

The rearrangement links TRBV27 to TRBJ2-7, with D perhaps TRBD1 (6 bases). CDR1 and CDR2 (germline): MNHEY, SMNVEV (reference sequence). V dropped 4 bases and J dropped 3 bases, with 19 bases sitting between them. The CDR3 consists of 16 residues. CDR3 protein: CASSSIQGLAFYEQYF. The CDR3 nucleotides read TGTGCCAGCAGTTCGATACAGGGCCTGGCCTTCTACGAGCAGTACTTC.

The chain carries TRBV4-1 and TRBJ2-2; 9 positions agree with TRBD1. J gave up 6 bases and V 2 bases, and 4 bases lay outside the gene matches. Germline V lookup: CDR1 MGHRA, CDR2 YSYEKL. CDR3 length equals 15 residues. CDR3 region: CASSQPGQGAGELFF. CDR3 nucleotides: TGCGCCAGCAGCCAACCGGGACAGGGCGCCGGGGAGCTGTTTTTT.

The gene calls are TRBV9 and TRBJ2-1; 7 positions match TRBD1. CDR1 is SGDLS, CDR2 YYNGEE, per germline. This CDR3 is built from 12 residues. With 0 bases clipped from V and 14 bases from J, the junction kept 5 bases outside the gene matches. CDR3 sequence: CASSVEGTVKFF. CDR3 DNA sequence: TGTGCCAGCAGCGTAGAAGGGACAGTGAAGTTCTTC.

The chain links TRBV5-6 to TRBJ2-5; D gene uncertain. Germline lookup yields CDR1 SGHDT and CDR2 YYEEEE. With 3 bases removed from V and 5 bases from J, the gap between germline ends came to 14 bases. The CDR3 loop spans 14 amino acids. CDR3 nucleotides: TGTGCCAGCAGCTCGGATCTTATCGACGAGACCCAGTACTTC. Residues: CASSSDLIDETQYF.

J is TRBJ2-3 and V is TRBV9, with TRBD1 matching over 9 bases. The CDR3 is 16 amino acids. With V trimmed by 3 bases and J by 4 bases, 9 bases remained unmatched. The germline V gene has CDR1 SGDLS and CDR2 YYNGEE. CDR3 in DNA: TGTGCCAGCAGCGCAACCGGACAGGGGTTGGCAGATACGCAGTATTTT. Amino acids: CASSATGQGLADTQYF.

This rearrangement joins TRBV27 to TRBJ2-1; 9 bases agree with TRBD2. The length of the CDR3 is 15 residues. Germline V gene sequence: CDR1 MNHEY, CDR2 SMNVEV (reference sequence). V was clipped by 2 bases and J by 9 bases; unmatched bases: 8. The CDR3 is CASSLQFAGGIEQFF. DNA for the CDR3: TGTGCCAGCAGTTTACAGTTTGCGGGAGGGATTGAGCAGTTCTTC.

The chain carries TRBV5-4 and TRBJ2-3; 7 nucleotides line up with TRBD1. This CDR3 contains 14 residues. Germline lookup yields CDR1 SGHNT and CDR2 YYREEE (reference sequence). The junction had 4 bases not matched to a gene; V was cut back by 4 bases and J by 2 bases. CDR3 in DNA: TGTGCCAGCAGCCTTGACAGGGACACAGATACGCAGTATTTT. Encoded protein: CASSLDRDTDTQYF.

J is TRBJ2-3 and V is TRBV7-9; 8 bases fit TRBD1. CDR1 is SEHNR and CDR2 is FQNEAQ in the germline V gene (reference sequence). The CDR3 runs to 12 residues. V was pared by 6 bases and J by 5 bases, with 1 base of the junction left unmatched. The CDR3, as DNA: TGTGCCAGCAGACAGGGGGGAGATACGCAGTATTTT. It is translated as CASRQGGDTQYF.

The genes are TRBV28 and TRBJ2-3; D possibly corresponds to TRBD1 (5 bases). Looked up from germline, CDR1 is MDHEN and CDR2 is SYDVKM. The length of the CDR3 is 12 residues. Trimming left V 5 bases short and J 6 bases short, with 9 bases between. This CDR3 reads CASSMSGDTQYF. As DNA, the CDR3 is TGTGCCAGCAGTATGTCAGGGGATACGCAGTATTTT.

This clone has only a few counts. The chain carries TRBV7-9 and TRBJ1-2; unclear D gene. Germline V gives CDR1 SEHNR, CDR2 FQNEAQ (reference sequence). The germline V and J ends were trimmed by 7 bases and 5 bases, with 17 bases remaining between them. This CDR3 comprises 14 residues. In nucleotides, the CDR3 is TGTGCCAGCACCCCGTCTGGGCTCCTTTATGGCTACACCTTC. As protein: CASTPSGLLYGYTF.

This chain links TRBV27 with TRBJ2-7; unclear D gene. V lost 2 bases, J lost 3 bases, and 8 bases lay in between. In germline, CDR1 is MNHEY, CDR2 SMNVEV (reference sequence). There are 13 residues in the CDR3. CDR3 DNA: TGTGCCAGCAGTTTACTGTCTCACTACGAGCAGTACTTC. Translating gives CASSLLSHYEQYF.

The chain has TRBV4-2 and TRBJ1-5, with TRBD1 as a possible D gene (5 bases). There are 14 residues in the CDR3. Trimming removed 2 bases from V and 3 bases from J, with 8 bases in between. Germline loops: CDR1 LGHNA, CDR2 YNFKEQ. The CDR3 DNA reads TGTGCCAGCAGCCAAACAGGACACAATCAGCCCCAGCATTTT. It specifies CASSQTGHNQPQHF.

This clone turned up a few times. The chain employs TRBV10-3 and TRBJ2-2; D not certain. The CDR3 covers 16 residues. Germline lookup yields CDR1 ENHRY and CDR2 SYGVKD. The ends were cut back, 3 bases at V and 2 bases at J, with 13 bases in the middle. CDR3: CAISDLRRTNTGELFF. CDR3 bases: TGTGCCATCAGTGACCTCAGACGGACCAACACCGGGGAGCTGTTTTTT.

V usage is TRBV28 and J usage is TRBJ2-3; TRBD2 matches 8 bases. V shed 2 bases, J shed 5 bases, and the junction held 3 bases outside the gene matches. CDR3 length equals 14 residues. Germline values: CDR1 MDHEN, CDR2 SYDVKM. This CDR3 is CASSLVTSGDTQYF. In DNA form, the CDR3 reads TGTGCCAGCAGTTTAGTTACTAGCGGAGATACGCAGTATTTT.

The J gene is TRBJ2-3, the V gene TRBV19; D is perhaps TRBD1 or TRBD2 (5 bases each). CDR1 is LNHDA and CDR2 is SQIVND in the germline V gene (reference sequence). V lost 3 bases to trimming and J lost 3 bases, with 10 bases between them. This CDR3 has 14 residues. Written as DNA, the CDR3 is TGTGCCAGTAGTATGGGCAGGGAGACAGATACGCAGTATTTT. Translating gives CASSMGRETDTQYF.

This sequence joins TRBV27 and TRBJ2-7; TRBD1 is a possible D gene (6 bases). V was clipped by 5 bases and J by 1 base, with 15 bases between them. The CDR3 runs to 15 residues. CDR1 MNHEY and CDR2 SMNVEV come from the germline V gene (reference sequence). CDR3 bases: TGTGCCAGCAGTAAAAGGGGGAGTGGGTCCTACGAGCAGTACTTC. This sequence encodes CASSKRGSGSYEQYF.

This clone is medium-sized within its sample. Distinct nucleotide sequences in the sample also encode this CDR3. The chain joins TRBV7-9 to TRBJ2-7, with no clear D. With 1 base removed from V and 1 base from J, the gap between germline ends came to 2 bases. CDR3 length: 12 residues. CDR1 SEHNR and CDR2 FQNEAQ come from the germline V gene (reference sequence). The CDR3 spells CASSLGSYEQYF. Here the CDR3 DNA reads TGTGCCAGCAGCTTAGGATCCTACGAGCAGTACTTC. Full variable domain (missing parts from reference TRBV7-9 and TRBJ2-7): DTGVSQNPRHKITKRGQNVTFRCDPISEHNRLYWYRQTLGQGPEFLTYFQNEAQLEKSRLLSDRFSAERPKGSFSTLEIQRTEQGDSAMYLCASSLGSYEQYFGPGTRLTVT.

The chain combines TRBV27 with TRBJ2-2, with a weak D call TRBD2 (5 bases). In germline, CDR1 is MNHEY, CDR2 SMNVEV (reference sequence). This CDR3 has 15 amino acids. V lost 3 bases to trimming and J lost 0 bases, with 8 bases between them. DNA of the CDR3: TGTGCCAGCAGTTTGGACTTTGCGAACACCGGGGAGCTGTTTTTT. Translated: CASSLDFANTGELFF.